Following are 8 T cell receptor beta chains from one sample sequenced in a study of metastatic and nonmetastatic thyroid tumors. Patients were all untreated before their thyroid surgery. Through MiXCR, TCRdb re-clonotyped the PCR reads. This sample yields about 22,000 clones, of which around 20% are seen a single time; 10% to 15% belongs to the top ten. Material for sequencing was blood. These TCRs come from a male donor with papillary thyroid cancer or a benign thyroid nodule (not recorded which). Some clones in this sample may be carry-over from other donors' samples.

This clone is termed medium-sized (0.01 to 0.1%). The chain joins TRBV19 to TRBJ2-7; D unclear. Germline V gives CDR1 LNHDA, CDR2 SQIVND (reference sequence). V was clipped by 6 bases and J by 4 bases, with 7 bases between them. The CDR3 consists of 11 residues. The CDR3 DNA follows: TGTGCCAGTAGCCAATATTACGAGCAGTACTTC. Translation gives CASSQYYEQYF.

This clone was seen at least ten times. The chain is built from TRBV7-9 and TRBJ2-7, with D possibly being TRBD1 or TRBD2 (5 bases each). Germline V gene lookup returns CDR1 SEHNR and CDR2 FQNEAQ (reference sequence). V dropped 7 bases and J dropped 2 bases, with 18 bases sitting between them. CDR3 size: 15 residues. The CDR3 loop is CASTQAGTGTYEQYF. The CDR3 nucleotides are TGTGCCAGCACCCAGGCCGGGACGGGGACCTACGAGCAGTACTTC.

Relative to its sample, this clone is medium-sized. CDR3 nucleotide sequence: TGTGCCAGCAGTTCCCACTACGAGCAGTACTTC. Translating gives CASSSHYEQYF. The chain employs TRBV6-1 and TRBJ2-7, with D uncertain. Trimming left V 5 bases short and J 3 bases short, with 5 bases between. The CDR3 is made up of 11 amino acids. Germline V gene lookup returns CDR1 MNHNS and CDR2 SASEGT.

This chain connects TRBV20-1 to TRBJ1-6; D is undetermined. V was cut by 4 bases and J by 7 bases, with 5 bases left in between. Germline lookup yields CDR1 DFQATT and CDR2 SNEGSKA (reference sequence). The CDR3 covers 11 residues. The DNA for the CDR3 is TGCAGTGCTACCGGCAATTCACCCCTCCACTTT. Translating it yields CSATGNSPLHF.

There are many counts of this clone. The genes are TRBV20-1 and TRBJ2-6; D ambiguous. The germline V gene encodes CDR1 DFQATT and CDR2 SNEGSKA (reference sequence). V lost 4 bases and J lost 3, with 16 bases in between. The CDR3 consists of 16 residues. The CDR3 region is CSAKADGRLGANVLTF. The CDR3 DNA reads as TGCAGTGCTAAGGCGGACGGCCGGCTTGGGGCCAACGTCCTGACTTTC.

This clone was recorded many times. The chain recombines TRBV7-8 with TRBJ2-1, with 8 bases aligning to TRBD1. Looked up from germline, CDR1 is SGHVS and CDR2 is FQNEAQ. J was trimmed by 10 bases and V by 5 bases; bases with no gene match: 10. This CDR3 contains 14 residues. The CDR3 protein is CASSAGQGDREQFF. For the CDR3, the DNA is TGTGCCAGCAGCGCAGGACAGGGAGACAGGGAGCAGTTCTTC.

The rearrangement links TRBV13 to TRBJ1-1; 10 nucleotides line up with TRBD1. The germline gives CDR1 PRHDT, CDR2 FYEKMQ (reference sequence). The CDR3 contains 15 residues. V lost 5 bases to trimming and J lost 5 bases; unmatched junction nucleotides: 8. As DNA, the CDR3 is TGTGCCAGCAGCCGACAGGGGGCATTTGGAACTGAAGCTTTCTTT. This sequence encodes CASSRQGAFGTEAFF.

This clone was seen ten or more times. The rearrangement joins TRBV9 to TRBJ1-1; 8 nucleotides align to TRBD1. V was pared by 2 bases and J by 4 bases, with 7 bases of the junction left unmatched. Per the germline V gene, CDR1 is SGDLS and CDR2 is YYNGEE. CDR3 length: 15 residues. CDR3 DNA: TGTGCCAGCAGCGTGGACAGGGAGAGAGTCACTGAAGCTTTCTTT. Translating gives CASSVDRERVTEAFF. Complete variable domain (other parts from reference TRBV9 and TRBJ1-1): DSGVTQTPKHLITATGQRVTLRCSPRSGDLSVYWYQQSLDQGLQFLIQYYNGEERAKGNILERFSAQQFPDLHSELNLSSLELGDSALYFCASSVDRERVTEAFFGQGTRLTVV.